The 4 T cell receptor beta chains below come from one sample, sequenced in a study of T cell responses to AZD1222 COVID-19 vaccine. TCRdb's copy holds only in-frame clones and misses some; the assay was immunoSEQ multiplex PCR. The table has approximately 170,000 clones, 80% to 90% seen once; the top ten hold 6.5% to 7%. The sample consisted of peripheral blood, taken on day 0 of AZD1222 vaccination. All receptors come from an adult in good health.

This clone was seen a single time. This rearrangement joins TRBV20-1 to TRBJ1-1; D is undetermined. The germline V and J ends were trimmed by 8 bases and 4 bases, with 8 bases remaining between them. The V gene's germline CDR1 is DFQATT and CDR2 SNEGSKA (reference sequence). The length of the CDR3 is 10 residues. DNA of the CDR3: TGCAGTATAGGGAGCACTGAAGCTTTCTTT. Translated, it gives CSIGSTEAFF.

V gene TRBV6-5 combines with J gene TRBJ2-2, with D unresolved. V was pared by 8 bases and J by 4 bases, with 5 bases between. From germline, CDR1 is MNHEY and CDR2 SVGAGI. This CDR3 is built from 11 residues. DNA for the CDR3: TGTGCCAGCGAGAGCACCGGGGAGCTGTTTTTT. This codes for CASESTGELFF.

This clone appeared a single time. J is TRBJ1-5 and V is TRBV3-1 (or the pseudogene TRBV3-2); a weak D match, TRBD1 (6 bases). The CDR3 covers 18 residues. Germline values: CDR1 LGHDT, CDR2 YNNKEL (reference sequence). Trimming pared 0 bases from V and 2 bases from J, leaving 17 bases between. CDR3 coding DNA: TGTGCCAGCAGCCAAGATCCGCCCTCGGGGGCAGGCAATCAGCCCCAGCATTTT. It codes for CASSQDPPSGAGNQPQHF.

The CDR3 region has the DNA TGTGCCAGCAGCCAGCTAGCGGGGGTTTCTTCTAGCACAGATACGCAGTATTTT. Protein sequence: CASSQLAGVSSSTDTQYF. The rearrangement links TRBV3-1 (or the pseudogene TRBV3-2) to TRBJ2-3, with 10 bases fitting TRBD2. Germline trimming cut 3 bases from V and 0 bases from J; bases unmatched to any gene: 9. This CDR3 has 18 residues. CDR1 is LGHDT and CDR2 is YNNKEL in the germline V gene (reference sequence).